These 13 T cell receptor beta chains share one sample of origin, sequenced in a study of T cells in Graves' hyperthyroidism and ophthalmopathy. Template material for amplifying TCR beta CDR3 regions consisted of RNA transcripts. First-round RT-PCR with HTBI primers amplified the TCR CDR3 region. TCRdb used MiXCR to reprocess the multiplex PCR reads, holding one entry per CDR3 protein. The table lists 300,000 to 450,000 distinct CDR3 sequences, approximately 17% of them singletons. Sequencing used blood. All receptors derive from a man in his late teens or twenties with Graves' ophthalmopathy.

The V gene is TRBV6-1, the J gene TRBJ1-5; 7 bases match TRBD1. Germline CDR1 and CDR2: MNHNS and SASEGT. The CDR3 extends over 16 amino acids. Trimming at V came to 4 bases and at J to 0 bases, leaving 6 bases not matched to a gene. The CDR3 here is CASSGGTELSNQPQHF. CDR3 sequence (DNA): TGTGCCAGCAGTGGGGGGACAGAACTTAGCAATCAGCCCCAGCATTTT.

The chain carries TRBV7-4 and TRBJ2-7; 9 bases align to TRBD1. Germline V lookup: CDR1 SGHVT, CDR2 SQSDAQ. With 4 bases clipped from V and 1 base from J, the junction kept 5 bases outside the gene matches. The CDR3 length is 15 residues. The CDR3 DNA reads TGTGCCAGCAGCTGCCGAGGGACAGGGTCCTACGAGCAGTACTTC. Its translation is CASSCRGTGSYEQYF.

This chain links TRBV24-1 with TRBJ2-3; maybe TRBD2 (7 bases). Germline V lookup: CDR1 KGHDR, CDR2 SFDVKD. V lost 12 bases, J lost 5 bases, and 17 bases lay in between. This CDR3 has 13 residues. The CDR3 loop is CASGIGGEDTQYF. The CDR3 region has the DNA TGTGCCTCCGGGATAGGGGGGGAAGATACGCAGTATTTT.

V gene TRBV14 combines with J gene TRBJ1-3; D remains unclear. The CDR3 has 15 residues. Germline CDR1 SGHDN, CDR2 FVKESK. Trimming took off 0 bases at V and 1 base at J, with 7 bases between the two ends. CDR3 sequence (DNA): TGTGCCAGCAGCCAAGATATTCTTTCTGGAAACACCATATATTTT. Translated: CASSQDILSGNTIYF.

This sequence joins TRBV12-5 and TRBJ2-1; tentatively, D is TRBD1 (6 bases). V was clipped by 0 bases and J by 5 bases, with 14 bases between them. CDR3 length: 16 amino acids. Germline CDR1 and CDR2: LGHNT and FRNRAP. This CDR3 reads CASGLVLARGNNEQFF. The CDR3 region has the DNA TGTGCTAGTGGTTTGGTACTGGCCAGGGGAAACAATGAGCAGTTCTTC.

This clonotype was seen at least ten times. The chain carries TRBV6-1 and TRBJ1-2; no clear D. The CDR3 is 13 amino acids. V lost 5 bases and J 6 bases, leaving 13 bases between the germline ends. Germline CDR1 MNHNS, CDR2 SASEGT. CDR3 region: CASSSNSGNGYTF. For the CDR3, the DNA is TGTGCCAGCAGTTCTAATTCTGGGAATGGCTACACCTTC.

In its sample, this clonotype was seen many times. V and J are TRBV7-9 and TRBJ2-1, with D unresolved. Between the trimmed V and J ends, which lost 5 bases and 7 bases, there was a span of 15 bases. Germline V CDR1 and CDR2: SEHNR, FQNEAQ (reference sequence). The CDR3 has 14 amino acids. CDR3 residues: CASSLSRFQNEQFF. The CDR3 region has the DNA TGTGCCAGCAGCCTCTCCCGTTTCCAGAATGAGCAGTTCTTC. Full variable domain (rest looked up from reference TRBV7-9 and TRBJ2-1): DTGVSQNPRHKITKRGQNVTFRCDPISEHNRLYWYRQTLGQGPEFLTYFQNEAQLEKSRLLSDRFSAERPKGSFSTLEIQRTEQGDSAMYLCASSLSRFQNEQFFGPGTRLTVL.

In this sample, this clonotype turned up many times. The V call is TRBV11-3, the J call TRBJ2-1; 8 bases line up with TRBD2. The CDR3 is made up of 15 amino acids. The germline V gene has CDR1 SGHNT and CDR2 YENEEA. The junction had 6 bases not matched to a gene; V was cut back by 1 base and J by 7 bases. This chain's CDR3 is CASSLVPGGGNEQFF. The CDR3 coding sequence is TGTGCCAGCAGCTTAGTTCCCGGGGGGGGAAATGAGCAGTTCTTC.

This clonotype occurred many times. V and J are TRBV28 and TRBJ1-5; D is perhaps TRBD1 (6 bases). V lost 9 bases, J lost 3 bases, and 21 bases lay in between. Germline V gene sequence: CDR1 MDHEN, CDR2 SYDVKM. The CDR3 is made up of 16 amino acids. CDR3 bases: TGTGCCAGTTCATTTCACAGGGTGCCGAACAATCAGCCCCAGCATTTT. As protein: CASSFHRVPNNQPQHF.

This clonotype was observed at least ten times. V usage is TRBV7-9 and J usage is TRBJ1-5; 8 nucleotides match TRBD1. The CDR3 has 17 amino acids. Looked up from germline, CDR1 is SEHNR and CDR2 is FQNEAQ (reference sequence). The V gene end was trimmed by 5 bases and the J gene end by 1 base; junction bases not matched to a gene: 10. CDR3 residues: CASSGTDRVESNQPQHF. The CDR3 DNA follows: TGTGCCAGCAGCGGAACGGACAGGGTAGAAAGCAATCAGCCCCAGCATTTT.

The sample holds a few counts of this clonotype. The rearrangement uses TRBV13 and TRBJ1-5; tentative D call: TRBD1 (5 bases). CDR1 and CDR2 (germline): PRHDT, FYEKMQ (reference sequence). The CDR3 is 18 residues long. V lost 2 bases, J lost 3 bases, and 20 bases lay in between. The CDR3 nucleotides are TGTGCCAGCAGCTTAAGCGGGGCGGGTCAAAGAACCAATCAGCCCCAGCATTTT. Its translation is CASSLSGAGQRTNQPQHF.

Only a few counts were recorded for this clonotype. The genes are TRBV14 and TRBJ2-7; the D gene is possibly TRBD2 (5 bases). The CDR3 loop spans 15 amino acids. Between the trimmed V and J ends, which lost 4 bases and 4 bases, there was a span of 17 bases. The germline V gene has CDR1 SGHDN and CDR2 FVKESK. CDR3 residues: CASSPPQGLPYEQYF. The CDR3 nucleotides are TGTGCCAGCAGCCCCCCCCAAGGACTGCCTTACGAGCAGTACTTC.

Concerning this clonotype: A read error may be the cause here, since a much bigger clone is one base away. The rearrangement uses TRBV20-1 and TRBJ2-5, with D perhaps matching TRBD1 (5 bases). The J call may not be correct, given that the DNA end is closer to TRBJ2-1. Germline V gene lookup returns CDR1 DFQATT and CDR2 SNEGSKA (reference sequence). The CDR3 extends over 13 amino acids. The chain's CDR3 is CSAPQGAQETQFF. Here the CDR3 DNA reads TGCAGTGCCCCACAAGGGGCACAAGAGACCCAGTTCTTC.